Presented here are 9 T cell receptor beta chains from one specimen sequenced in a study of monozygotic twins with inflammatory bowel disease. TCRdb reprocessed the 5' RACE reads and reports one entry per CDR3 protein, with no DNA. This sample's clone table lists approximately 390,000 distinct CDR3 sequences. Input material: blood. The receptors originated from a human donor with ulcerative colitis or Crohn's disease, or a healthy co-twin of an affected twin (not recorded which).

The chain uses TRBV10-3 and TRBJ2-1; absent DNA, TCRdb's TRBD2 call cannot be checked. Germline CDR1 reads ENHRY; CDR2 reads SYGVKD. This CDR3 spans 16 amino acids. CDR3 region: CAISDPSGGDFNEQFF.

The chain has TRBV5-1 and TRBJ2-6; TCRdb's assignment of TRBD1 cannot be checked, as there is no DNA. CDR3 length: 17 residues. Per the germline V gene, CDR1 is SGHRS and CDR2 is YFSETQ. CDR3 sequence reads: CASSFTGWSSGANVLTF.

This chain links TRBV5-5 with TRBJ2-5. CDR3 length equals 14 residues. Germline V CDR1 and CDR2: SGHKS, YYEKEE (reference sequence). The CDR3 reads CASSPRQSQETQYF.

The chain's CDR3 is CASSPFLTEQFF. This chain joins TRBV7-2 and TRBJ2-1. Germline CDR1 SGHTA, CDR2 FQGNSA. This CDR3 comprises 12 residues.

The chain has TRBV10-3 and TRBJ2-7. The CDR3 runs to 14 residues. Germline CDR1 ENHRY, CDR2 SYGVKD. This CDR3 reads CAISGRRESYEQYF.

The chain combines TRBV6-5 with TRBJ2-2; the D gene TCRdb calls, TRBD2, cannot be checked with no DNA. Germline CDR1 is MNHEY and CDR2 is SVGAGI. CDR3 length: 16 residues. CDR3 loop: CASTFPTSGRTGELFF.

The genes are TRBV7-9 and TRBJ2-3; TCRdb's assignment of TRBD2 cannot be checked, as there is no DNA. The CDR3 loop spans 16 amino acids. Per germline, CDR1 SEHNR and CDR2 FQNEAQ (reference sequence). CDR3 amino acids: CASSARTSGISDTQYF.

The chain is built from TRBV28 and TRBJ1-2. CDR1 is MDHEN and CDR2 is SYDVKM in the germline V gene. This CDR3 is built from 14 residues. The CDR3 sequence: CASSAGRADYGYTF.

This chain joins TRBV30 and TRBJ2-1; the D call of TRBD1 rests on TCRdb alone, since no DNA is present to check it. The CDR3 spans 12 residues. Germline CDR1 is GTSNPN and CDR2 is SVGIG (reference sequence). CDR3 sequence reads: CAGLLTGAEQFF.